This T cell receptor (beta chain) stems from a study of post-analysis software for immune sequencing data. Looking at the study overall: Several disease courses (relapsing-remitting, secondary progressive and progressive-relapsing) of multiple sclerosis were included.

CDR1 is SGHRS and CDR2 is YFSETQ in the germline V gene. This CDR3 region has 15 residues. Study-wide results and caveats: Samples sharing a preparation batch grouped tightly together when assessed by F measure. Those with multiple sclerosis, the patient group, showed significantly lower normalized Chao1 diversity than controls. Five TRBV segments, TRBV5-6, TRBV5-1 and TRBV20-1 among them, were found more frequent in patients than controls.

TCR beta cDNA libraries included unique molecular identifiers. cDNA molecules numbering roughly 0.5 million came from about 1 to 10 million T cells. TCRdb recomputed calls from the PCR reads with MiXCR, one row per CDR3 protein. The top ten hold approximately 0.55% of the sample, which has hundreds of thousands of distinct CDR3 sequences, 30% seen once. Remarks on this clonotype: The antigen is unknown. One end of the junction is discordant with germline, which a read error may explain.

The chain uses TRBV5-1 and TRBJ2-1; D might be TRBD2 (7 bases). This receptor was taken from a girl aged 5-17 years with multiple sclerosis. Material for sequencing was blood. The CDR3 DNA is TGCGTCAGCACCCTGCTGGGGGGGCCTCACAATGAGCAGTTCTTC. Protein: CVSTLLGGPHNEQFF.